The present entry profiles one TCR beta chain with its context. The clone's antigen remains unknown. No base-level quality is on record; no much larger clone is a single base apart. Additional DNA sequences in this sample encode the identical CDR3. Healthy HIV-negative adults with no recently reported acute infections or vaccinations were included as donors. Every donor was a Caucasian adult living in Nashville, Tennessee, USA. CD4+ T cells were enriched by magnetic negative selection, after which naive cells were positively selected on CD45RA and the negative fraction was taken as the memory subset. Blood was collected by leukapheresis, and PBMCs were isolated by Ficoll-Histopaque density gradient centrifugation and then cryopreserved in liquid nitrogen vapor phase. Analytical flow cytometry was used to check the purity and quantity of every magnetically sorted T cell population. Genomic DNA was isolated from every sorted fraction and measured by UV absorbance on a Nanodrop 2000c.

This record comes from a study of shared clonotypes between healthy human individuals (dated by TCRdb to the early 2020s). The study in broad terms: A few men and a couple of women, aged 18 to 49 years, made up the cohort. Per donor, three plates each were used for CD4 naive and CD4 memory, two for CD8 naive, and one for CD8 memory. The study deeply sequenced blood TCR repertoires of roughly five healthy adults to estimate repertoire size and the extent of clonotype sharing between individuals. Between about 0.94 and 8.9 billion PBMCs per donor were obtained by leukapheresis. Libraries were prepared and TCR repertoires were sequenced by different laboratories using diverse techniques, in order to increase sequencing depth and limit assay-specific biases. Paper-wide results and their limitations: Compared with non-shared clonotypes, clonotypes shared by all four sorted-subset donors had higher generation probabilities. Rarefaction of sorted-subset datasets indicated incomplete sequencing despite the large sequencing depth. The small number of donors limited the genetic and exposure-history diversity represented. Based on pairwise subsampling, the degree of clonotype sharing among donors was expected to be affected by sequencing depth. Estimated clonotype richness was generally larger for naive than for memory subsets. Across a few donors, about 5.2% of naive CD4, roughly 3.3% of naive CD8, about 2.3% of memory CD4, and about 0.4% of memory CD8 clonotypes were shared. Sampling was limited to blood, and TCR repertoires in tissue likely differ from TCR repertoires in blood.

The CDR3 runs 11 residues from the cysteine to the phenylalanine. Just the 33-base CDR3 DNA is kept, in frame starting at base 1. Per the germline V gene (reference sequence), DFQATT is the CDR1 and SNEGSKA is the CDR2. V drops 4 bases and J drops 1 base, leaving 3 bases in between. TCR CDR3 regions were amplified from genomic DNA by multiplex PCR using the deep immunoSEQ assay. Extracted genomic DNA from each cell subset was distributed evenly across all wells of several immunoSEQ 96-well plates, and each plate was treated as a replicate. Each replicate PCR for sorted subsets received around 200 ng genomic DNA, equal to tens of thousands of T cell genomes. The purified libraries were quantified using a Qubit 3.0 fluorometer, sized with a Bioanalyzer 2100, and then quantified again using the KAPA Library Quantification kit. A separate single-read 150-cycle Illumina NextSeq 550 flow cell was used to sequence each immunoSEQ 96-well plate. Regarding the original processing steps: Because the immunoSEQ output included only junctional sequences and no quality scores, the filtering could not be the same as the filtering used for full-length reads. To assign V/J genes and CDR3, sequences were annotated against IMGT germline references using PyIR, a Python wrapper for IgBLAST v1.9. Any read was removed if the V/J assignment was weak (E-value above 1e-6), the CDR3 was missing, or the read contained stop codons, out-of-frame junctions, or ambiguous translated residues. V3J clonotypes were defined as sequences sharing an identical inferred V gene, J gene, and CDR3 amino acid sequence. Percentage overlap between repertoires was calculated by dividing the number of shared unique clonotypes by the size of the smaller repertoire. RTK rarefaction, the Chao1 estimator, and Recon v2.1 estimates of unobserved clonotypes were used to assess repertoire richness. OLGA was used to compute generation probabilities for all TCRbeta clonotypes that the gDNA method yielded from several donors. The table comes from immuneACCESS by way of TCRdb, which keeps in-frame sequences with V and J called. Part of the clones is missing from these tables; in studies checked, under half for an unresolved V gene and the rest for unknown reasons. Clone size and the V and J calls come from that table; the DNA yielded D and trimming. Recorded for this sample are 2 million to 2.5 million clones; over 85% of them occurred a single time. The ten biggest clones cover 0.35% to 0.45% of the sample.

The receptor's source is a man aged 18 to 30 in good health. Some clones in this sample may be carry-over from other donors' samples. The chain links TRBV20-1 with TRBJ2-3; a confident D gene designation cannot be given. Sequencing was carried out using naive CD4+ T cells from PBMCs. Per the publication, the cell subset or site label means: CD45RA+ positively selected. The DNA reads TGCAGTGCTACCCGCACAGATACGCAGTATTTT. It translates to CSATRTDTQYF.